The T cell receptor (beta chain) under discussion was sequenced for a study of CD8 T cells in ankylosing spondylitis. Study-wide points: Disease-linked clones reportedly concentrated significantly in matched ankylosing spondylitis synovial fluid. Blood from ankylosing spondylitis patients appeared to carry a characteristic roughly 8-variant TCR beta motif.

Germline CDR1 is DFQATT and CDR2 is SNEGSKA (reference sequence). The CDR3 consists of 17 residues. V dropped 5 bases and J dropped 3; count of bases not matched to a gene: 9. This clonotype was counted many times. Its antigen is not identified. Scientists made TCR beta libraries using quantitative 5'-RACE with molecular barcodes. Using its own MiXCR run on the 5' RACE reads, TCRdb lists one record per CDR3 protein. The sample shows 200,000 to 250,000 distinct CDR3 sequences, roughly a tenth of them seen only once. The sequenced material came from blood, either unsorted or a sorted T cell fraction (not recorded which). This receptor was obtained from a male donor with ankylosing spondylitis or in good health (not recorded which). The chain links TRBV20-1 to TRBJ2-5, with 16 nucleotides matching TRBD2. The CDR3 region has the DNA TGCAGTGCTTCGCCGGGACTAGCGGGGGGGCCTAAAGAGACCCAGTACTTC. As protein: CSASPGLAGGPKETQYF.